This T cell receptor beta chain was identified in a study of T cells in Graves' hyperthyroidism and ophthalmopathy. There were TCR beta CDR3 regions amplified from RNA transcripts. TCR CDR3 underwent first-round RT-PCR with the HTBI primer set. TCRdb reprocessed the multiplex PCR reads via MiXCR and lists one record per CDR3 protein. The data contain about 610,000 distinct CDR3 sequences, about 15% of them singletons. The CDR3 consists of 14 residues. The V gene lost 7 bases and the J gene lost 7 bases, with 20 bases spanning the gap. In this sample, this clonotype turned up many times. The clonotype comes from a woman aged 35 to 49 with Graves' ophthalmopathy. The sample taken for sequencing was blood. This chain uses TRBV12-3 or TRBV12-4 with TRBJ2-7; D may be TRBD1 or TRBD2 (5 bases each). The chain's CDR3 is CASTAVGPSSEQYF. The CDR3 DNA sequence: TGTGCCAGCACCGCCGTGGGACCTAGTTCGGAGCAGTACTTC.